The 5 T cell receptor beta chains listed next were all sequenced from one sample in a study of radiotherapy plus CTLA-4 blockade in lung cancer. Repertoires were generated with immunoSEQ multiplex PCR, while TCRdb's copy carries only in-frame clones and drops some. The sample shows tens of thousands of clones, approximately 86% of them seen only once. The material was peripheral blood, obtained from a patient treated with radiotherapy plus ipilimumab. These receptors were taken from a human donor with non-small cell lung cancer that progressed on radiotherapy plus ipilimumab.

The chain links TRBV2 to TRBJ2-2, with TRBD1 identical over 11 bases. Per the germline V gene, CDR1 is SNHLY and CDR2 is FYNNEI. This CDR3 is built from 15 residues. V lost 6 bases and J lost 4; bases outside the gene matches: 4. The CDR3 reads CASRRGTGGTGELFF. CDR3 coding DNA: TGTGCCAGCAGGAGGGGGACAGGGGGCACCGGGGAGCTGTTTTTT.

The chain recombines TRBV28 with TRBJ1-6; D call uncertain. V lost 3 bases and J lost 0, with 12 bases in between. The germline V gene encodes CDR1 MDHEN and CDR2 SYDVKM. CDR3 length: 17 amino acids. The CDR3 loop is CASSFYQLSSYNSPLHF. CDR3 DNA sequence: TGTGCCAGCAGTTTTTATCAATTATCCTCCTATAATTCACCCCTCCACTTT.

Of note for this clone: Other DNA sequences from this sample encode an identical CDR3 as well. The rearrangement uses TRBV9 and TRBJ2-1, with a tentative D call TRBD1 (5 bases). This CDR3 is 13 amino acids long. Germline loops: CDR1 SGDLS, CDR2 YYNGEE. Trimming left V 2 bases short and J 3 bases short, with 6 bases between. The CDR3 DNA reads TGTGCCAGCAGCGTGCAGGGCTACAATGAGCAGTTCTTC. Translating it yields CASSVQGYNEQFF.

The CDR3 is CAITPDRVSGYTF. Written as DNA, the CDR3 is TGTGCCATCACCCCGGACAGGGTGAGTGGCTACACCTTC. The V gene is TRBV10-3, the J gene TRBJ1-2, with 8 bases matching TRBD1. Germline CDR1 and CDR2: ENHRY and SYGVKD. Unmatched junction bases numbered 8, after V lost 7 bases and J lost 7 bases. This CDR3 comprises 13 residues.

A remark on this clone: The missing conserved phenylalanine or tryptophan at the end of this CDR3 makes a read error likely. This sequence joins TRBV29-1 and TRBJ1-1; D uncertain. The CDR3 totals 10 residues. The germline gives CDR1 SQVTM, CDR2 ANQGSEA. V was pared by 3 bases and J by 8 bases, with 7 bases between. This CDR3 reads CSVEAVEAFL. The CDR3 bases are TGCAGCGTTGAGGCAGTAGAAGCTTTCCTT.